This TCR beta chain was sequenced in a study of OX40 agonist ivuxolimab in advanced cancers. The CDR3 runs 13 residues. V was shortened by 7 bases and J by 1 base, with 10 bases between the two germline ends. CDR1 is MDHEN and CDR2 is SYDVKM in the germline V gene. Assay: immunoSEQ multiplex PCR; the TCRdb copy retains only in-frame clones and omits some. The sample lists about 42,000 clones; 65% to 90% were seen once. The material was CD4+ or CD8+ T cells sorted from blood, obtained in a trial of the OX40 agonist ivuxolimab. The origin of this receptor is an adult with an advanced solid tumor such as melanoma, head and neck, liver or kidney cancer. This chain connects TRBV28 to TRBJ2-5; weak D call: TRBD1 (6 bases). The CDR3, as DNA: TGTGCCAGCATGAACAGGGCCCAAGAGACCCAGTACTTC. It specifies CASMNRAQETQYF. Full variable domain (rest looked up from reference TRBV28 and TRBJ2-5): DVKVTQSSRYLVKRTGEKVFLECVQDMDHENMFWYRQDPGLGLRLIYFSYDVKMKEKGDIPEGYSVSREKKERFSLILESASTNQTSMYLCASMNRAQETQYFGPGTRLLVL.